This T cell receptor (beta chain) came from a study of T-cell memory formation after mild COVID-19. With V trimmed by 2 bases and J by 5 bases, 16 bases remained unmatched. CDR1 SGHKS and CDR2 YYEKEE come from the germline V gene (reference sequence). There are 19 residues in the CDR3. One entry per CDR3 protein results from TCRdb running MiXCR on the 5' RACE reads. The table lists fewer than 600,000 distinct CDR3 sequences, less than 25% of them singletons, with approximately 8.4% in the top ten. The clonotype originates from an adult woman who had mild COVID-19 (a few samples of this study predate the infection). Cell type and time point are not known. The V gene is TRBV5-5, the J gene TRBJ2-3; 11 bases are a match to TRBD2. The sequencing sample was made of PBMCs or a T cell subset sorted from them (not recorded which). Here the CDR3 DNA reads TGTGCCAGCAGCTTACCCTCCCACTTAACTAGCGGGGGACTAGATACGCAGTATTTT. It yields the protein CASSLPSHLTSGGLDTQYF.